This T cell receptor beta chain was recovered during a study of post-analysis software for immune sequencing data. Whole-study findings and limits: Five or six TRBV segments, TRBV5-6, TRBV5-1 and TRBV20-1 among them, were found more frequent in patients than controls.

A remark on this clonotype: Its antigen is as yet unknown.

Germline V gives CDR1 DFQATT, CDR2 SNEGSKA (reference sequence). The CDR3 sequence is 14 residues long. Losses at the gene ends were 4 bases for V and 7 bases for J; bases not matched to a gene: 10. Prepared TCR beta cDNA libraries contained unique molecular identifiers. One entry per CDR3 protein results from TCRdb running MiXCR on the PCR reads. The sample includes some 700,000 distinct CDR3 sequences, roughly three fifths of them seen just once. Sequencing used blood. This chain joins TRBV20-1 and TRBJ2-3, with TRBD1 matching over 8 bases. This receptor was identified in a girl aged 2-15 years with multiple sclerosis. The chain's CDR3 is CSATYRGMGNTQYF. The CDR3, as DNA: TGCAGTGCTACCTACAGGGGGATGGGGAATACGCAGTATTTT.